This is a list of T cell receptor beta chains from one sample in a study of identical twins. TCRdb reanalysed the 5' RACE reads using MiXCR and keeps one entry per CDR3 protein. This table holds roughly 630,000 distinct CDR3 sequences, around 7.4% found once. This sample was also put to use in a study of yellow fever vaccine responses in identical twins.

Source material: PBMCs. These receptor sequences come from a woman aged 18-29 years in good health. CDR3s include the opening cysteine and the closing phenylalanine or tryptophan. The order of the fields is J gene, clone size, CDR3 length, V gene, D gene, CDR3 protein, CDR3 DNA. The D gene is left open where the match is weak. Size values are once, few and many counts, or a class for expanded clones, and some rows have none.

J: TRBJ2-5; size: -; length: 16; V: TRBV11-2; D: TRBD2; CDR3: CTSSLEGLAGPETQYF; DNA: TGTACCAGCAGCTTAGAAGGTCTAGCGGGCCCCGAGACCCAGTACTTC
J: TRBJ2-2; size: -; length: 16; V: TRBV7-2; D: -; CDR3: CASSPSNSRGTGELFF; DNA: TGTGCCAGCAGCCCAAGCAACTCACGAGGAACCGGGGAGCTGTTTTTT
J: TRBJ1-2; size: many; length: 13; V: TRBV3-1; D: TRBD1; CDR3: CASSRDSHYGYTF; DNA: TGTGCCAGCAGCCGGGACAGCCACTATGGCTACACCTTC
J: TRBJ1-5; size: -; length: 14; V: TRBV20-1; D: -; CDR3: CSARSGGSNQPQHF; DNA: TGCAGTGCTAGGTCCGGAGGTAGCAATCAGCCCCAGCATTTT
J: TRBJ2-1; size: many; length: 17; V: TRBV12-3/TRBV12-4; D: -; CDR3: CASSLTRQSSSYNEQFF; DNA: TGTGCCAGCAGTTTAACTCGGCAGTCGAGCTCCTACAATGAGCAGTTCTTC
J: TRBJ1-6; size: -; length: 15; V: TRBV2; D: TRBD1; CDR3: CASSKRTGVGSPLHF; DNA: TGTGCCAGCAGTAAAAGGACAGGTGTCGGATCACCCCTCCACTTT
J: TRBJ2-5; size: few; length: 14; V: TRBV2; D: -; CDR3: CASSEILGMETQYF; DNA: TGTGCCAGCAGTGAAATCCTGGGGATGGAGACCCAGTACTTC
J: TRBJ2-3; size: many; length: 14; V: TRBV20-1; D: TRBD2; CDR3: CSVKLAGNTDTQYF; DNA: TGCAGCGTTAAACTAGCGGGGAACACAGATACGCAGTATTTT
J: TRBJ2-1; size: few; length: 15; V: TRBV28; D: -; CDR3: CASSFEGPQGNEQFF; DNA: TGTGCCAGCAGTTTCGAAGGACCCCAAGGCAATGAGCAGTTCTTC
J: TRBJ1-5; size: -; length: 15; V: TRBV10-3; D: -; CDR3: CAISGGGDRNQPQHF; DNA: TGTGCCATCAGTGGGGGTGGGGACCGCAATCAGCCCCAGCATTTT
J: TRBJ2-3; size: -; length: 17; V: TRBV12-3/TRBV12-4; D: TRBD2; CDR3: CASQPRLAGDLTDTQYF; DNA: TGTGCCAGCCAACCTAGACTAGCGGGGGACCTCACAGATACGCAGTATTTT
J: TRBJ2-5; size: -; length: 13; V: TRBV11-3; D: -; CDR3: CASTRRGLETQYF; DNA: TGTGCCAGCACCCGTCGAGGGCTGGAGACCCAGTACTTC
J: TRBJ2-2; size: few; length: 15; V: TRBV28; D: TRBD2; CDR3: CASSRAGGGTGELFF; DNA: TGTGCCAGCAGTCGAGCGGGAGGCGGCACCGGGGAGCTGTTTTTT
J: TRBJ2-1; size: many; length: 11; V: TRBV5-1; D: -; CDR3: CASSGIDEQFF; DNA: TGCGCCAGCAGCGGTATAGATGAGCAGTTCTTC
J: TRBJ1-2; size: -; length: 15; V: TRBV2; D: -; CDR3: CASSERPGDGYGYTF; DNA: TGTGCCAGCAGTGAAAGGCCCGGCGACGGCTATGGCTACACCTTC
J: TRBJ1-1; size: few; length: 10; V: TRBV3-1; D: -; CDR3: CASSQNRLFF; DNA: TGTGCCAGCAGCCAAAACAGGCTATTCTTT
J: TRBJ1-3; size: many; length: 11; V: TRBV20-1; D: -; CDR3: CSASSGNTIYF; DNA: TGCAGTGCGTCCTCTGGAAACACCATATATTTT
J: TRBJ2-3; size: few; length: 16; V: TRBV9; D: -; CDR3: CASSVEAVLSTDTQYF; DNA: TGTGCCAGCAGCGTAGAGGCGGTCCTTAGCACAGATACGCAGTATTTT
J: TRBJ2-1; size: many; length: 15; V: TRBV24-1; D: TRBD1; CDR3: CATSDRGQGYNEQFF; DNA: TGTGCCACCAGTGACAGGGGGCAGGGGTACAATGAGCAGTTCTTC
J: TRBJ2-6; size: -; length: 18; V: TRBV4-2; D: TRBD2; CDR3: CASSLGLAGVSGANVLTF; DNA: TGTGCCAGCAGCCTGGGACTAGCGGGAGTCTCTGGGGCCAACGTCCTGACTTTC
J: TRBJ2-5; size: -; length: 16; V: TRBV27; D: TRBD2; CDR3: CASSFLAGEYQETQYF; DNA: TGTGCCAGCAGTTTCCTAGCGGGGGAGTACCAAGAGACCCAGTACTTC
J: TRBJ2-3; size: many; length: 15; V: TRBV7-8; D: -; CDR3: CASSLAPGRFDTQYF; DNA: TGTGCCAGCAGCTTAGCGCCGGGAAGGTTCGATACGCAGTATTTT
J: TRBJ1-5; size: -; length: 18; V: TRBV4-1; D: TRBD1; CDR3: CASSQGRQGRVGNQPQHF; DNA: TGCGCCAGCAGCCAAGGGCGACAGGGAAGGGTGGGCAATCAGCCCCAGCATTTT
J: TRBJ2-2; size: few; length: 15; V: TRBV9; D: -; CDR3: CASSVEGVATGELFF; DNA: TGTGCCAGCAGCGTAGAAGGGGTTGCCACCGGGGAGCTGTTTTTT
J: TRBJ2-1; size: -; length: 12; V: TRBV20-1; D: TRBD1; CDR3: CSATPTDREQFF; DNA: TGCAGTGCTACACCAACGGACAGGGAGCAGTTCTTC
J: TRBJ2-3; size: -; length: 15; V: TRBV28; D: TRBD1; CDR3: CASRTGQRLTDTQYF; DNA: TGTGCCAGCAGAACGGGACAGCGCCTTACAGATACGCAGTATTTT
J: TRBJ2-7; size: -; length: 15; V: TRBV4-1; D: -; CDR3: CASSQVDIASYEQYF; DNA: TGCGCCAGCAGCCAAGTCGACATCGCCTCCTACGAGCAGTACTTC
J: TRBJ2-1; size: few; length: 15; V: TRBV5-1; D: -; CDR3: CASSLLASGGGEQFF; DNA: TGCGCCAGCAGCTTACTAGCGTCCGGGGGCGGTGAGCAGTTCTTC